Listed here are 3 T cell receptor beta chains from one sample, sequenced in a study of technical replicates of blood from a handful of donors. Sequencing was performed with immunoSEQ multiplex PCR; in TCRdb, only in-frame clones are kept and a portion is missing. The sample comprises over 85,000 clones, almost 97% of which are singletons, and 0.35% to 0.45% rests with the top ten. Sequencing input: T cells isolated from PBMCs. The receptors derive from a human donor in good health.

The rearrangement links TRBV13 to TRBJ2-7; D perhaps matches TRBD1 (5 bases). Trimming stripped 4 bases from V and 0 bases from J, with 10 bases between. The germline gives CDR1 PRHDT, CDR2 FYEKMQ (reference sequence). This CDR3 comprises 14 residues. CDR3 sequence: CASSSPTDSYEQYF. The CDR3 bases are TGTGCCAGCAGCTCGCCGACAGACTCCTACGAGCAGTACTTC.

The chain recombines TRBV27 with TRBJ2-3, with TRBD2 as a possible D gene (6 bases). The CDR3 loop spans 12 amino acids. Trimming left V 6 bases short and J 8 bases short, with 12 bases between. Germline-derived CDR1 and CDR2 are MNHEY and SMNVEV (reference sequence). The CDR3 spells CASRMTGATQYF. As DNA, the CDR3 is TGTGCCAGCAGGATGACGGGAGCTACGCAGTATTTT.

V and J are TRBV6-1 and TRBJ2-1, with 9 bases fitting TRBD2. The CDR3 runs 14 residues. Germline CDR1 is MNHNS and CDR2 is SASEGT. The J segment lost 9 bases and the V segment lost 4 bases, leaving 7 bases of the junction unmatched. CDR3 sequence: CASSAAGGVFEQFF. CDR3 bases: TGTGCCAGCAGTGCAGCGGGAGGAGTGTTTGAGCAGTTCTTC.